Shown below are 3 T cell receptor beta chains from a single sample sequenced in a study of control samples from healthy donors and cancer patients. Measured with immunoSEQ multiplex PCR; TCRdb has only the in-frame clones, and not every one. This sample has under 60,000 clones, with nearly 95% found just once. The source material was PBMCs. These receptors were obtained from a woman aged 45 to 65 with head and neck cancer.

The count of this clone is one. The gene calls are TRBV19 and TRBJ2-2; 14 bases are a match to TRBD2. The J segment lost 5 bases and the V segment lost 5 bases, leaving 7 bases of the junction unmatched. CDR1 LNHDA and CDR2 SQIVND come from the germline V gene (reference sequence). This CDR3 is built from 17 residues. Here the CDR3 reads CASSLGLAGVGTGELFF. In nucleotides, the CDR3 is TGTGCCAGTAGTTTGGGACTAGCGGGAGTAGGAACCGGGGAGCTGTTTTTT. Together with reference TRBV19 and TRBJ2-2, the CDR3 gives the full variable domain: DGGITQSPKYLFRKEGQNVTLSCEQNLNHDAMYWYRQDPGQGLRLIYYSQIVNDFQKGDIAEGYSVSREKKESFPLTVTSAQKNPTAFYLCASSLGLAGVGTGELFFGEGSRLTVL.

This chain joins TRBV6-5 and TRBJ1-2; 7 bases agree with TRBD1. CDR1 and CDR2 (germline): MNHEY, SVGAGI. This CDR3 is built from 14 residues. V dropped 6 bases and J dropped 4; count of bases not matched to a gene: 8. The CDR3 bases are TGTGCCAGCAGGGCAGGGGGTAATCGCTATGGCTACACCTTC. Its translation: CASRAGGNRYGYTF.

This chain uses TRBV10-3 with TRBJ1-1; tentatively, D is TRBD1 (5 bases). Germline V gene lookup returns CDR1 ENHRY and CDR2 SYGVKD. The V gene lost 7 bases and the J gene lost 3 bases, with 21 bases spanning the gap. The CDR3 runs to 16 residues. The CDR3 sequence: CAIKKWGREEDTEAFF. For the CDR3, the DNA is TGTGCCATCAAGAAGTGGGGCAGGGAAGAGGACACTGAAGCTTTCTTT.